Presented here are 19 T cell receptor beta chains from one specimen sequenced in a study of T cell clonality in common variable immunodeficiency. Profiled with immunoSEQ multiplex PCR; TCRdb holds only in-frame clones, not every one. Observed in the sample are roughly 42,000 clones, none of them singletons. The source material was peripheral blood mononuclear cells. Receptors originate from a person between 18 and 70 years old in good health.

This clone was seen many times. The read is 3 residues too short to cover the CDR3 end, so that end is filled in from the germline J gene. This chain uses TRBV10-3 with TRBJ1-1; TRBD1 aligns across 7 bases. The CDR3 is 15 amino acids. CDR1 is ENHRY, CDR2 SYGVKD, per germline. The ends lost 3 bases at V and 6 bases at J; junction bases unmatched: 10. The CDR3 sequence is CAISDRQGWFAEAFF. The CDR3 DNA, read in part, is TGTGCCATCAGTGACCGACAGGGATGGTTCGCTGAA.

This clone was counted at least ten times. The CDR3 end lies 3 residues beyond the end of the read and is filled in from the germline J gene. The gene calls are TRBV2 and TRBJ2-1; 11 bases map to TRBD2. The germline CDR1 and CDR2 sequences are SNHLY and FYNNEI. This CDR3 has 16 residues. Trimming removed 5 bases from V and 4 bases from J; junction bases left unmatched: 7. The CDR3 is CASSYLAGGLYNEQFF. CDR3 DNA (partial): TGTGCCAGCAGTTACTTAGCGGGAGGGCTTTACAATGAG. Filled out from reference TRBV2 and TRBJ2-1, the complete variable domain reads EPEVTQTPSHQVTQMGQEVILRCVPISNHLYFYWYRQILGQKVEFLVSFYNNEISEKSEIFDDQFSVERPDGSNFTLKIRSTKLEDSAMYFCASSYLAGGLYNEQFFGPGTRLTVL.

This clone was seen a handful of times. From the germline J gene comes the end of the CDR3, since the read stops 3 residues before it. The chain joins TRBV5-3 to TRBJ2-3; 7 bases fit TRBD1. TRBV5-3 is an ORF, with its function uncertain. There are 17 residues in the CDR3. The CDR3 loop reads CARSLGQGRSSNQPQYF. The CDR3 bases that were read are TGTGCCAGAAGCTTGGGACAGGGAAGAAGTAGCAATCAGCCG.

About this clone: With the read ending 3 residues before the CDR3 end, the germline J gene is used to fill in that end. This chain connects TRBV6-1 to TRBJ2-2, with a possible D match to TRBD1 (8 bases). The V gene's germline CDR1 is MNHNS and CDR2 SASEGT. The CDR3 has 15 amino acids. The sequenced CDR3 bases are TGTGCCAGCAGTGAAAGAACAGGGGGGGGTTCACCG. Its translation: CASSERTGGGSP. The CDR3, in full, reads CASSERTGGGSPLFF.

This clone was recorded at least ten times. The missing CDR3 end, 3 residues past where the read stops, is filled in from the germline J gene. This rearrangement joins TRBV11-2 to TRBJ2-2; D possibly corresponds to TRBD2 (5 bases). CDR3 length: 14 residues. In germline, CDR1 is SGHAT, CDR2 FQNNGV. The germline V and J ends were trimmed by 7 bases and 5 bases, with 14 bases remaining between them. Partial CDR3 DNA: TGTGCCAGCACCCCAGACGGGGTTACCGGGGAG. This sequence encodes CASTPDGVTGE. The CDR3, in full, reads CASTPDGVTGELFF.

This clone was detected ten times or more. CDR3 sequence reads: CASSFRQPNIGETQYF. Incomplete CDR3 DNA: TGTGCCAGCAGCTTTCGGCAGCCTAACATCGGGGAGACC. The chain employs TRBV7-8 and TRBJ2-5; D is undetermined. From the germline J gene comes the end of the CDR3, since the read stops 3 residues before it. Trimming shortened V by 3 bases and J by 5 bases, and 19 bases separated the two germline ends. The germline CDR1 and CDR2 sequences are SGHVS and FQNEAQ. CDR3 length equals 16 residues.

In its sample, this clone was seen many times. With the read ending 3 residues before the CDR3 end, the germline J gene is used to fill in that end. The V and J genes are TRBV5-1 and TRBJ1-2; D not certain. Germline assignment: CDR1 SGHRS and CDR2 YFSETQ. This CDR3 region has 14 residues. V was pared by 2 bases and J by 3 bases, with 11 bases between. The part of the CDR3 DNA that was read is TGCGCCAGCAGCTTAGGTTCGTCCTACTATGGC. As protein: CASSLGSSYYG. The entire CDR3 protein reads CASSLGSSYYGYTF. Drawing the rest from reference TRBV5-1 and TRBJ1-2, the complete variable domain is KAGVTQTPRYLIKTRGQQVTLSCSPISGHRSVSWYQQTPGQGLQFLFEYFSETQRNKGNFPGRFSGRQFSNSRSEMNVSTLELGDSALYLCASSLGSSYYGYTFGSGTRLTVV.

This clone was seen ten or more times. With the read ending 3 residues before the CDR3 end, the germline J gene is used to fill in that end. The gene calls are TRBV30 and TRBJ1-6; D ambiguous. CDR3 size: 16 residues. V lost 3 bases and J lost 10, with 22 bases in between. From germline, CDR1 is GTSNPN and CDR2 SVGIG (reference sequence). The sequenced part of the CDR3 DNA is TGTGCCTGGAGAGCCACTAGAGGAGATTTTTGGTCACCC. This translates into CAWRATRGDFWSP. The entire CDR3 reads CAWRATRGDFWSPLHF.

This clone has ten or more counts. With the read ending 3 residues before the CDR3 end, the germline J gene is used to fill in that end. The chain carries TRBV15 and TRBJ2-3; TRBD1 matches 10 bases. The J segment lost 2 bases and the V segment lost 1 base, leaving 0 bases of the junction unmatched. The CDR3 spans 15 residues. Germline-derived CDR1 and CDR2 are LNHNV and YYDKDF (reference sequence). This CDR3 is CATSRGQGATDTQYF. Incomplete CDR3 DNA: TGTGCCACCAGCAGAGGACAGGGGGCCACAGATACG.

This clone was detected many times. Read coverage stops 3 residues before the CDR3 terminus; the germline J gene supplies the remainder. V usage is TRBV5-1 and J usage is TRBJ2-1; 8 nucleotides agree with TRBD2. There are 14 residues in the CDR3. Per germline, CDR1 SGHRS and CDR2 YFSETQ. V shed 4 bases, J shed 3 bases, and the junction held 3 bases outside the gene matches. CDR3 sequence: CASSKSGSYNEQFF. Partial CDR3 DNA: TGCGCCAGCAGCAAAAGCGGGAGCTACAATGAG. The whole variable domain, filled in from reference TRBV5-1 and TRBJ2-1, reads KAGVTQTPRYLIKTRGQQVTLSCSPISGHRSVSWYQQTPGQGLQFLFEYFSETQRNKGNFPGRFSGRQFSNSRSEMNVSTLELGDSALYLCASSKSGSYNEQFFGPGTRLTVL.

This clone was counted many times. The read terminates 3 residues ahead of where the CDR3 ends, so the germline J gene completes it. The chain carries TRBV7-6 and TRBJ2-1; 10 bases align to TRBD2. V trimming: 7 bases; J trimming: 1 base; junction bases outside the gene matches: 4. The CDR3 consists of 15 residues. Germline V gene data show CDR1 as SGHVS and CDR2 as FNYEAQ. The CDR3 protein is CASTKRGGSYNEQFF. The CDR3 DNA, read in part, is TGTGCCAGCACCAAGCGGGGGGGATCCTACAATGAG.

This clone was observed many times. The read terminates 3 residues before the CDR3 end, so the remaining end is supplied by the germline J gene. The chain couples TRBV20-1 to TRBJ2-1; 8 bases are a match to TRBD2. Germline assignment: CDR1 DFQATT and CDR2 SNEGSKA (reference sequence). V lost 5 bases and J lost 1; bases outside the gene matches: 13. This CDR3 spans 17 amino acids. The DNA read from the CDR3 is TGCAGTGCTTCAGGACTAGCCAGGATTCTTTCCTACAATGAG. Its protein product is CSASGLARILSYNE. Given in full, the CDR3 is CSASGLARILSYNEQFF.

This clone appeared many times. The CDR3 sequence: CASSVRAGYGYTF. Incomplete CDR3 DNA: TGTGCCAGCAGTGTTAGGGCAGGGTATGGC. The chain uses TRBV2 and TRBJ1-2; TRBD1 is a possible D gene (5 bases). The read stops 3 residues short of the end of the CDR3; the missing end is completed from the germline J gene. The CDR3 loop spans 13 amino acids. Looked up from germline, CDR1 is SNHLY and CDR2 is FYNNEI. V was trimmed by 4 bases and J by 5 bases, leaving 11 bases between them.

This clone was counted many times. From the germline J gene comes the end of the CDR3, since the read stops 3 residues before it. The J gene is TRBJ2-1, the V gene TRBV4-2; TRBD1 matches at 8 bases. The CDR3 consists of 16 residues. Germline loops: CDR1 LGHNA, CDR2 YNFKEQ. V was pared by 3 bases and J by 9 bases, with 13 bases of the junction left unmatched. CDR3 amino acids: CASSHTGAGGRGEQFF. The CDR3 DNA, read in part, is TGTGCCAGCAGCCATACCGGAGCAGGGGGCAGGGGTGAG.

CDR3 sequence: CASSLQTQGSSEQFF. CDR3 DNA, as far as it was read: TGCGCCAGCAGCTTGCAAACACAGGGGAGCAGTGAG. The chain employs TRBV5-1 and TRBJ2-1; 7 bases line up with TRBD1. The read ends 3 residues shy of where the CDR3 ends; the end is completed using the germline J gene. Germline V lookup: CDR1 SGHRS, CDR2 YFSETQ. The CDR3 covers 15 residues. The trim removed 1 base at V and 9 bases at J, leaving 10 bases unmatched.

This clone was detected many times. From the germline J gene comes the end of the CDR3, since the read stops 3 residues before it. This sequence joins TRBV6-1 and TRBJ1-2, with 10 bases lining up with TRBD1. In germline, CDR1 is MNHNS, CDR2 SASEGT. The CDR3 spans 16 residues. V was pared by 1 base and J by 5 bases, with 7 bases of the junction left unmatched. Incomplete CDR3 DNA: TGTGCCAGCAGTGAAGGCCGGGACAGGGGTCGGTATGGC. Its protein is CASSEGRDRGRYG. The CDR3 as a whole reads CASSEGRDRGRYGYTF.

Comment on this clone: The CDR3 end falls 3 residues outside the read, so it is completed with the germline J gene. This chain joins TRBV19 and TRBJ1-1; D is possibly TRBD1 (6 bases). The CDR3 totals 15 residues. Per germline, CDR1 LNHDA and CDR2 SQIVND (reference sequence). V was trimmed by 5 bases and J by 5 bases, leaving 18 bases between them. The covered CDR3 bases are TGTGCCAGTAGTGATACCATTCAGGGGATAACTGAA. Its translation: CASSDTIQGITE. The entire CDR3 sequence reads CASSDTIQGITEAFF.

Ten or more counts support this clone. The read stops 3 residues short of the end of the CDR3; the missing end is completed from the germline J gene. V and J are TRBV5-1 and TRBJ1-1; 7 nucleotides agree with TRBD1. Germline CDR1 SGHRS, CDR2 YFSETQ. There are 15 residues in the CDR3. V shed 0 bases, J shed 5 bases, and the junction held 7 bases outside the gene matches. CDR3 protein: CASSLVQGFNTEAFF. The part of the CDR3 DNA that was read is TGCGCCAGCAGCTTGGTACAGGGGTTTAATACTGAA. Full variable domain (missing parts from reference TRBV5-1 and TRBJ1-1): KAGVTQTPRYLIKTRGQQVTLSCSPISGHRSVSWYQQTPGQGLQFLFEYFSETQRNKGNFPGRFSGRQFSNSRSEMNVSTLELGDSALYLCASSLVQGFNTEAFFGQGTRLTVV.

This clone was seen many times. The CDR3 end falls 3 residues outside the read, so it is completed with the germline J gene. The chain uses TRBV30 and TRBJ2-3; 12 bases fit TRBD2. V lost 3 bases, J lost 4 bases, and 8 bases stayed unmatched. The CDR3 is 16 amino acids. Germline loops: CDR1 GTSNPN, CDR2 SVGIG (reference sequence). CDR3 DNA (partial): TGTGCCTGGAGCCGCGGACTAGCGGGGTTGTCAGATACG. Translated: CAWSRGLAGLSDT. The whole CDR3 reads CAWSRGLAGLSDTQYF.